This T cell receptor beta chain was identified in a study of molecular identifiers for immune sequencing clone quantification. Via MiXCR, TCRdb re-called the PCR reads, giving one row per CDR3 protein. The sample lists some 580,000 distinct CDR3 sequences; around 25% were seen once. Source material for naive CD8 libraries was roughly 20,000 to 1,000,000 sorted cells, with 10%, 30% or 50% RNA. The CDR3 runs 16 residues. The V gene lost 0 bases and the J gene lost 3 bases, with 12 bases spanning the gap. Germline-derived CDR1 and CDR2 are SNHLY and FYNNEI. The sequenced sample was naive CD8+ T cells from blood, with Jurkat cell RNA spiked in. Subset: FACS-sorted CD8+CD4-CCR7+CD45RA+ naive T cells. The chain recombines TRBV2 with TRBJ2-1; D may be TRBD2 (6 bases). This receptor was identified in a human donor in good health. Some libraries in this study had Jurkat cell RNA spiked in. The CDR3 here is CASSEAKGLYYNEQFF. The CDR3 DNA reads TGTGCCAGCAGTGAAGCGAAGGGACTTTACTACAATGAGCAGTTCTTC.